A selection of T cell receptor beta chains follows, all from one sample in a study of blood T cells in healthy people across ages. TCRdb re-analysed the 5' RACE reads in MiXCR, keeping a single row per CDR3 protein. Among roughly 900,000 distinct CDR3 sequences listed, 29% were seen once. Sequences were obtained from blood. The receptors here all came from a woman older than 75 in good health. Each CDR3 is given with its conserved first and last residue. D genes are given only for firm matches. Size is stated for part of the rows, as once, few or many counts, or as a class when the clone is expanded.

D gene	J gene	V gene	clone size	CDR3 protein	CDR3 DNA
.	TRBJ1-1	TRBV20-1	many	CSARPFSNTEAFF	TGCAGTGCTAGACCTTTCTCGAACACTGAAGCTTTCTTT
.	TRBJ2-3	TRBV12-3/TRBV12-4	.	CASRWVRADTQYF	TGTGCCAGCAGGTGGGTCCGCGCGGATACGCAGTATTTT
.	TRBJ2-7	TRBV30	many	CAWSVWVSEQYF	TGTGCCTGGAGTGTATGGGTCTCCGAGCAGTACTTC
.	TRBJ2-5	TRBV18	few	CASSPAITGSGTQYF	TGTGCCAGCTCACCAGCCATTACAGGGAGCGGGACCCAGTACTTC
.	TRBJ1-4	TRBV4-2	many	CASSQDVAGGRGEKLFF	TGTGCCAGCAGCCAAGATGTTGCGGGGGGACGGGGTGAAAAACTGTTTTTT
.	TRBJ1-4	TRBV30	.	CAWSSGTGSGGLFF	TGTGCCTGGAGTTCCGGGACCGGCTCCGGGGGACTGTTTTTT
.	TRBJ1-4	TRBV20-1	.	CSARDSVVGYNEKLFF	TGCAGTGCTAGAGACAGCGTAGTGGGTTATAATGAAAAACTGTTTTTT
.	TRBJ2-3	TRBV6-5	.	CASSYSSGTDAQYF	TGTGCCAGCAGTTACTCTAGCGGGACAGATGCGCAGTATTTT
.	TRBJ1-2	TRBV30	many	CAWSPPGYGYTF	TGTGCCTGGAGTCCCCCAGGCTATGGCTACACCTTC
TRBD2	TRBJ2-1	TRBV5-1	.	CASSSGGGIYNEQFF	TGCGCCAGCAGCTCCGGGGGGGGAATCTACAATGAGCAGTTCTTC
TRBD2	TRBJ2-7	TRBV7-2	.	CASSTAGVGVQYF	TGTGCCAGCAGCACAGCGGGAGTAGGGGTGCAGTACTTC
.	TRBJ2-6	TRBV6-2/TRBV6-3	.	CASSASGANVPTF	TGTGCCAGCAGTGCCAGTGGGGCCAACGTCCCGACTTTC
TRBD2	TRBJ2-5	TRBV20-1	.	CSARGLAGAWETQYF	TGCAGTGCTAGAGGACTAGCGGGGGCCTGGGAGACCCAGTACTTC
TRBD2	TRBJ2-3	TRBV4-1	.	CASSQSGGKGSADTQYF	TGCGCCAGCAGCCAAAGCGGGGGAAAGGGTTCGGCAGATACGCAGTATTTT
.	TRBJ1-5	TRBV28	.	CASSLVVSNQPQHF	TGTGCCAGCAGTTTAGTGGTTAGCAATCAGCCCCAGCATTTT
.	TRBJ2-1	TRBV7-2	many	CASSLRGGQSLYYNEQFF	TGTGCCAGCAGCTTAAGGGGGGGACAGTCACTTTACTACAATGAGCAGTTCTTC